Only one count was recorded for the clone carrying this TCR beta chain. These data come from a study of OX40 agonist ivuxolimab in advanced cancers. Repertoires were generated with immunoSEQ multiplex PCR, while TCRdb's copy carries only in-frame clones and drops some. The sample shows tens of thousands of clones, about 81% of them seen only once. This sequence originates from an adult with an advanced solid tumor such as melanoma, head and neck, liver or kidney cancer. Here the sequenced sample was CD4+ or CD8+ T cells sorted from blood, taken in a trial of the OX40 agonist ivuxolimab.

The CDR3, as DNA: TGTGCCAGCAGTTTAGCCCAGACACATGGGACCCAGTACTTC. Translation: CASSLAQTHGTQYF. The rearrangement links TRBV27 to TRBJ2-5; D not certain. The V end lost 2 bases, the J end lost 7 bases, and 14 bases lay between the germline ends. The germline gives CDR1 MNHEY, CDR2 SMNVEV (reference sequence). CDR3 length equals 14 residues.